Listed here are 19 T cell receptor beta chains from one sample, sequenced in a study of T cell responses to AZD1222 COVID-19 vaccine (dated by TCRdb to the early 2020s). The library was prepared using the immunoSEQ multiplex PCR assay. TCRdb holds this immuneACCESS table with in-frame rearrangements only. Some clones are missing; in checked studies, unresolved V genes explain under half, and the rest has no known cause. The sample has approximately 150,000 clones on record, over 85% of them singletons. The ten largest clones capture roughly 1.5% of the sample. The sample's time point label, in plain terms: about 28 days (+/-7) after the second vaccine dose. The material was peripheral blood, obtained 28 days after the second AZD1222 dose. The receptor source for this set is an adult who received the AZD1222 COVID-19 vaccine.

The chain carries TRBV7-8 and TRBJ1-2; 7 nucleotides agree with TRBD1. From germline, CDR1 is SGHVS and CDR2 FQNEAQ. V trimming: 6 bases; J trimming: 3 bases; junction bases outside the gene matches: 10. The CDR3 consists of 15 residues. CDR3 coding DNA: TGTGCCAGCAGTGGTTGGGTTGGGACAGACTATGGCTACACCTTC. Its translation: CASSGWVGTDYGYTF.

This chain connects TRBV6-5 to TRBJ1-1, with a weak D call TRBD1 (6 bases). There are 15 residues in the CDR3. V gave up 2 bases and J gave up 5 bases, with 15 bases separating them. Germline CDR1 reads MNHEY; CDR2 reads SVGAGI. The CDR3 DNA is TGTGCCAGCAGTTACCCCCACAGGGAAGGAACTGAAGCTTTCTTT. Its translation is CASSYPHREGTEAFF.

This chain uses TRBV7-2 with TRBJ1-4; D not certain. V lost 0 bases and J 3 bases, leaving 8 bases between the germline ends. The CDR3 loop spans 15 amino acids. Per the germline V gene, CDR1 is SGHTA and CDR2 is FQGNSA. In DNA, the CDR3 is TGTGCCAGCAGCTTAGCGGTCCAGCCTAATGAAAAACTGTTTTTT. Its protein is CASSLAVQPNEKLFF. Full variable domain (rest looked up from reference TRBV7-2 and TRBJ1-4): GAGVSQSPSNKVTEKGKDVELRCDPISGHTALYWYRQSLGQGLEFLIYFQGNSAPDKSGLPSDRFSAERTGGSVSTLTIQRTQQEDSAVYLCASSLAVQPNEKLFFGSGTQLSVL.

The count of this clone is one. The chain combines TRBV11-2 with TRBJ2-7, with 8 bases that match TRBD2. CDR1 and CDR2 (germline): SGHAT, FQNNGV. Trimming removed 4 bases from V and 3 bases from J; junction bases left unmatched: 20. The CDR3 is made up of 19 amino acids. In nucleotides, the CDR3 is TGTGCCAGCAGCTCTGTTTTTAGCTATAATAGCGGGACCTACTACGAGCAGTACTTC. It is translated as CASSSVFSYNSGTYYEQYF.

The V call is TRBV6-2 or TRBV6-3, the J call TRBJ1-5; 7 bases are a match to TRBD1. CDR1 and CDR2 from the germline V gene are MNHEY and SVGEGT. CDR3 length: 16 residues. V was clipped by 2 bases and J by 0 bases; unmatched bases: 4. CDR3 loop: CASSYDRAYSNQPQHF. Here the CDR3 DNA reads TGTGCCAGCAGTTACGACAGGGCGTATAGCAATCAGCCCCAGCATTTT.

The CDR3, as DNA: TGTGCCACCAGTGATCAGGGGTTGGGGCCCCAGCATTTT. Protein product: CATSDQGLGPQHF. This rearrangement joins TRBV24-1 to TRBJ1-5; D is perhaps TRBD1 (6 bases). Trimming stripped 3 bases from V and 9 bases from J, with 11 bases between. The CDR3 totals 13 residues. Per germline, CDR1 KGHDR and CDR2 SFDVKD.

The V gene is TRBV4-3, the J gene TRBJ2-2, with 8 bases fitting TRBD1. Germline V gene lookup returns CDR1 LGHNA and CDR2 YSLEER. This CDR3 comprises 17 residues. Trimming took 0 bases from V and 4 from J; bases not matched to a gene: 7. DNA of the CDR3: TGCGCCAGCAGCCAAGATATAGGACAGGGATTCACCGGGGAGCTGTTTTTT. It specifies CASSQDIGQGFTGELFF.

The chain recombines TRBV6-5 with TRBJ1-4; D remains unclear. CDR3 length: 15 residues. Germline CDR1 MNHEY, CDR2 SVGAGI. The V end was cut by 0 bases, the J end by 8 bases, with 13 bases between. CDR3 sequence (DNA): TGTGCCAGCAGTTACTCTCTCGGGAGGTGGGAAAAACTGTTTTTT. This gives the protein CASSYSLGRWEKLFF.

The chain carries TRBV27 and TRBJ2-3; 14 nucleotides align to TRBD2. Germline values: CDR1 MNHEY, CDR2 SMNVEV (reference sequence). This CDR3 is built from 20 residues. J gave up 3 bases and V 2 bases, and 13 bases lay outside the gene matches. The CDR3: CASSLGPTRTSGRRTDTQYF. The CDR3, as DNA: TGTGCCAGCAGTTTAGGGCCCACCCGGACTAGCGGGAGGAGAACAGATACGCAGTATTTT.

The rearrangement joins TRBV2 to TRBJ2-1, with D uncertain. The germline V and J ends were trimmed by 3 bases and 5 bases, with 11 bases remaining between them. Germline CDR1 and CDR2: SNHLY and FYNNEI. The CDR3 has 14 amino acids. The CDR3 protein is CASSEGSNNNEQFF. CDR3 sequence (DNA): TGTGCCAGCAGTGAGGGATCCAACAACAATGAGCAGTTCTTC.

The chain employs TRBV19 and TRBJ2-1, with 8 bases lining up with TRBD2. Germline lookup yields CDR1 LNHDA and CDR2 SQIVND (reference sequence). V shed 4 bases and J 15 bases; nucleotides not matched to a gene: 11. This CDR3 is 13 amino acids long. CDR3 region: CASSTGLAEFPFF. CDR3 sequence (DNA): TGTGCCAGTAGTACAGGACTAGCAGAATTTCCGTTCTTC.

The chain joins TRBV19 to TRBJ1-3; 9 positions agree with TRBD1. V lost 11 bases and J lost 2; bases outside the gene matches: 10. CDR1 is LNHDA and CDR2 is SQIVND in the germline V gene (reference sequence). The CDR3 is made up of 15 amino acids. The CDR3 DNA follows: TGTGCCTCCCGGGACAGGGTTGGGACTGGAAACACCATATATTTT. Residues: CASRDRVGTGNTIYF. The complete variable domain, with remaining parts taken from reference TRBV19 and TRBJ1-3, reads DGGITQSPKYLFRKEGQNVTLSCEQNLNHDAMYWYRQDPGQGLRLIYYSQIVNDFQKGDIAEGYSVSREKKESFPLTVTSAQKNPTAFYLCASRDRVGTGNTIYFGEGSWLTVV.

This CDR3 is CASSIQGGRDSPLHF. CDR3 in DNA: TGTGCCAGCAGCATTCAAGGGGGCAGGGATTCACCCCTCCACTTT. This sequence joins TRBV9 and TRBJ1-6; TRBD1 aligns across 7 bases. The CDR3 has 15 amino acids. After removal of 4 bases from V and 8 bases from J, the junction contained 9 bases not matched to a gene. Germline V CDR1 and CDR2: SGDLS, YYNGEE.

V usage is TRBV27 and J usage is TRBJ1-5, with D hard to call. CDR1 and CDR2 from the germline V gene are MNHEY and SMNVEV (reference sequence). CDR3 length equals 15 residues. Trimming left V 3 bases short and J 4 bases short, with 13 bases between. In DNA, the CDR3 is TGTGCCAGCAGTTTCGAGGGTTCCCCGAATCAGCCCCAGCATTTT. Amino acids: CASSFEGSPNQPQHF.

The V call is TRBV6-2 or TRBV6-3, the J call TRBJ2-3, with 7 bases matching TRBD2. Trimming removed 0 bases from V and 1 base from J; junction bases left unmatched: 7. Germline CDR1 and CDR2: MNHEY and SVGEGT. The CDR3 consists of 17 residues. This CDR3 is CASSYSTSLLGTDTQYF. The CDR3 bases are TGTGCCAGCAGTTACTCGACTAGCCTTCTGGGCACAGATACGCAGTATTTT.

V is TRBV5-8 and J is TRBJ1-3, with D unclear. The CDR3 is 16 amino acids. The germline gives CDR1 SGHTS, CDR2 YDEGEE. Between the trimmed V and J ends, which lost 0 bases and 0 bases, there was a span of 10 bases. The CDR3 loop reads CASSLAVDHSGNTIYF. The DNA for the CDR3 is TGTGCCAGCAGCTTGGCGGTGGATCACTCTGGAAACACCATATATTTT.

The chain employs TRBV20-1 and TRBJ1-2; the D is unclear. Trimming pared 7 bases from V and 6 bases from J, leaving 9 bases between. The CDR3 is made up of 10 amino acids. The germline CDR1 and CDR2 sequences are DFQATT and SNEGSKA (reference sequence). This CDR3 reads CSVRGNGYTF. DNA for the CDR3: TGCAGTGTCCGAGGGAATGGCTACACCTTC.

J is TRBJ2-1 and V is TRBV7-9, with D possibly being TRBD2 (6 bases). This CDR3 has 15 amino acids. Per the germline V gene, CDR1 is SEHNR and CDR2 is FQNEAQ (reference sequence). V dropped 3 bases and J dropped 6 bases, with 15 bases sitting between them. The chain's CDR3 is CASSFPTGLSNEQFF. The CDR3, as DNA: TGTGCCAGCAGCTTTCCCACGGGACTTTCCAATGAGCAGTTCTTC.

This clone has just one count. This sequence joins TRBV3-1 (or the pseudogene TRBV3-2) and TRBJ2-5, with D unresolved. V was pared by 0 bases and J by 6 bases, with 2 bases between. The CDR3 length is 11 residues. The V gene's germline CDR1 is LGHDT and CDR2 YNNKEL (reference sequence). CDR3 residues: CASSQEKTQYF. The CDR3 nucleotides read TGTGCCAGCAGCCAAGAAAAGACCCAGTACTTC.